Here is one T cell receptor (beta chain) with its context. Its matching antigen is unknown. Reverse transcribing all isolated RNA meant expressed TCRB transcripts were sequenced. Sequenced by immunoSEQ multiplex PCR; TCRdb stores in-frame clones only, minus some. The data hold around 260,000 clones, with 24% observed a single time. The data were taken from a study of beta chain features in type 1 diabetes. Whole-study results and caveats: Patients with Type 1 diabetes showed moderately but significantly shorter TCRB CDR3s in all four CD4+ subsets.

Germline V gene lookup returns CDR1 WNHNN and CDR2 SYGVQD (reference sequence). The CDR3 extends over 13 amino acids. V gave up 3 bases and J gave up 5 bases, with 8 bases separating them. Source material: naive CD4+ T cells from blood. The clonotype originates from a woman in her twenties or thirties with type 1 diabetes. This sequence joins TRBV10-1 and TRBJ2-1; D gene uncertain. For the CDR3, the DNA is TGCGCCAGCAGTGAATACATCCACAATGAGCAGTTCTTC. It is translated as CASSEYIHNEQFF.